Sequencing of this T cell receptor beta chain was carried out in a study of blood T cell repertoires in COVID-19 (dated by TCRdb to the early 2020s). Concerning the study at large: The collaborator samples originated in the United States, Italy and Spain and spanned the acute and convalescent phases of COVID-19. The prospective study material was composed of cDNA or gDNA derived from T cells, B-cell-depleted T cells, or PBMCs. Subjects who had been exposed to COVID-19, were actively infected with it, or had recovered from it provided the deeply sampled blood TCRbeta repertoires that made up the dataset. The repertoires were released in a freely available public database meant as a resource for research on the immune response to SARS-CoV-2. The samples were drawn from the first 160 participants of the ongoing ImmuneRACE study and from some 1,300 subjects provided by 6 global collaborators. The sample metadata nearly always contained a de-identified subject ID, COVID-19 status, age in years and sex. Where HLA class I and class II types were available, the types were taken from metadata supplied by the sample provider, not from assay-based typing. What the research found in general, with its limitations: How much clinical and demographic metadata was included differed by source and by participant, and the metadata was provided uncurated.

Relative to germline, V is 4 bases shorter and J is 2 bases shorter, with 8 bases between their ends. The CDR3 runs 13 amino acids, cysteine and phenylalanine included. Just CDR3 DNA is preserved here, 39 bases in frame from base 1. Looking up the germline V gene yields CDR1 KGHSH and CDR2 LQKENI. Collaborating institutions collected whole blood in K2EDTA tubes following their own protocols. For TCRbeta analysis, collaborators shipped samples as frozen whole blood, isolated PBMCs, or DNA extracted from either of those sample types. TCRbeta CDR3 regions were amplified from genomic DNA using the immunoSEQ Assay, a bias-controlled multiplex PCR. The paper's processing steps were these. Within the assay, amplification of reference gene primers was used to estimate how many nucleated cells each sample contained. To quantify the absolute abundance of each unique TCRbeta CDR3 rearrangement, sequence reads were collapsed and filtered. For each sample, productive Simpson clonality was calculated as the square root of Simpson's diversity index across productive rearrangements. TCRdb's version of the immuneACCESS table is confined to in-frame rearrangements and falls short of the full clone set. An unresolved V gene accounts for under half of the shortfall where checked; the remainder is of unknown origin. D and trimming were read from the DNA, whereas the V and J calls and clone size are those reported in that table. This sample holds 110,000 to 150,000 clones; more than 80% were observed only once. The top ten hold approximately 9.9% of the sample.

A word on this clone: It lacks a known antigen. No much larger clonotype is one base removed from it; base qualities were not supplied.

The material sequenced was peripheral blood. The chain is encoded by TRBV18 joined to TRBJ1-1; no D gene can be assigned with confidence. The sequence was collected from a woman older than 75 with acute or convalescent COVID-19. The CDR3 region reads CASSQRFNTEAFF. The nucleotides are TGTGCCAGCTCACAGCGGTTTAACACTGAAGCTTTCTTT.